This T cell receptor (beta chain) was captured in a study of vaccination effects on CD4 cells after COVID-19. The J segment lost 2 bases and the V segment lost 1 base, leaving 8 bases of the junction unmatched. Germline V gene lookup returns CDR1 SGHTA and CDR2 FQGTGA. The CDR3 spans 18 residues. As for this clone: Its antigen remains unidentified.

ViraFEST used viral peptide pools to expand antigen-specific CD4+ T cells before sequencing. Once cultured for 10 to 11 days, the cells underwent separation to obtain CD4+ T cells. Each participant received a vaccine that was either BNT162b2 or mRNA-1273, given as two doses. Clones were sequenced by immunoSEQ multiplex PCR, and TCRdb holds only the in-frame ones, with some missing. The sample lists over 25,000 clones; around four fifths were seen once. Sample: CD4+ T cells from PBMCs cultured with HCoV-NL63 spike peptides, taken after COVID-19 vaccination. This TCR was recovered from a human donor who received a COVID-19 vaccine. Some clones in this sample may be carry-over from other donors' samples. V usage is TRBV7-3 and J usage is TRBJ2-1, with 10 bases that match TRBD2. The CDR3 DNA follows: TGTGCCAGCAGCTTAAACCGACCAGCGGGGGGGCCCTACAATGAGCAGTTCTTC. Amino acids: CASSLNRPAGGPYNEQFF.